These 16 T cell receptor beta chains originate from one sample sequenced in a study of identical twins. TCRdb analysed the 5' RACE reads with MiXCR anew, one entry per CDR3 protein. Here the sample spans 1.5 million to 2 million distinct CDR3 sequences, around a third being singletons. Sequenced sample: cord blood. The receptor set was obtained from a newborn girl in good health.

This clonotype was recorded at least ten times. The chain combines TRBV10-3 with TRBJ1-4; D not resolved. The germline gives CDR1 ENHRY, CDR2 SYGVKD. CDR3 length equals 12 residues. The V end was cut by 2 bases, the J end by 8 bases, with 6 bases between. The DNA for the CDR3 is TGTGCCATCAGTGAGCCTGGGGAAAAACTGTTTTTT. This sequence encodes CAISEPGEKLFF.

The chain uses TRBV2 and TRBJ2-1; TRBD2 aligns across 10 bases. Per the germline V gene, CDR1 is SNHLY and CDR2 is FYNNEI. V was pared by 4 bases and J by 9 bases, with 9 bases of the junction left unmatched. The CDR3 covers 15 residues. The CDR3 loop reads CASSGLAGEVGEQFF. The CDR3, as DNA: TGTGCCAGCAGTGGGCTAGCGGGAGAAGTCGGTGAGCAGTTCTTC.

This clonotype was counted only a few times. V and J are TRBV10-1 and TRBJ1-6; TRBD1 aligns across 9 bases. Germline assignment: CDR1 WNHNN and CDR2 SYGVQD (reference sequence). The CDR3 runs 15 residues. J lost 7 bases, V lost 4 bases, and 5 bases had no gene match. CDR3 DNA: TGCGCCAGCAGTGCTTCCGGGACAGGGAATTCACCCCTCCACTTT. This translates into CASSASGTGNSPLHF.

The chain combines TRBV20-1 with TRBJ2-5, with 12 nucleotides matching TRBD2. Germline CDR1 and CDR2: DFQATT and SNEGSKA (reference sequence). Trimming took 3 bases from V and 5 from J; bases not matched to a gene: 16. There are 18 residues in the CDR3. CDR3: CSASTLRSSGRAGETQYF. CDR3 DNA sequence: TGCAGTGCTAGTACTTTAAGGTCTAGCGGGAGGGCCGGTGAGACCCAGTACTTC.

This chain links TRBV4-1 with TRBJ1-1, with 7 bases identical to TRBD1. There are 18 residues in the CDR3. Germline V CDR1 and CDR2: MGHRA, YSYEKL. Trimming removed 4 bases from V and 4 bases from J; junction bases left unmatched: 18. CDR3 sequence reads: CASSPPNLGRGLSTEAFF. The CDR3 nucleotides read TGCGCCAGCAGCCCACCCAACCTGGGCAGGGGGTTAAGCACTGAAGCTTTCTTT.

The chain combines TRBV14 with TRBJ2-4; a weak D match, TRBD1 (5 bases). CDR3 length: 14 amino acids. CDR1 and CDR2 (germline): SGHDN, FVKESK. V was trimmed by 0 bases and J by 4 bases, leaving 7 bases between them. CDR3 amino acids: CASSQDRQKNIQYF. The CDR3 DNA reads TGTGCCAGCAGCCAAGATCGACAGAAAAACATTCAGTACTTC.

Many counts were recorded for this clonotype. The CDR3: CASSFLRGDTQYF. The CDR3 DNA follows: TGTGCCAGCAGTTTCCTAAGGGGAGATACGCAGTATTTT. The V call is TRBV12-3 or TRBV12-4, the J call TRBJ2-3, with D possibly matching TRBD1 (5 bases). The CDR3 spans 13 residues. V was clipped by 3 bases and J by 5 bases, with 9 bases between them.

This clonotype has more than one count but fewer than ten. The chain joins TRBV28 to TRBJ2-5, with 9 bases lining up with TRBD2. This CDR3 region has 17 residues. Germline trimming cut 2 bases from V and 4 bases from J; bases unmatched to any gene: 11. Germline CDR1 is MDHEN and CDR2 is SYDVKM. CDR3 amino acids: CASSLHGLANWGETQYF. DNA of the CDR3: TGTGCCAGCAGTTTACACGGACTAGCGAATTGGGGAGAGACCCAGTACTTC.

The chain is built from TRBV6-1 and TRBJ1-6; D remains ambiguous. Germline V gives CDR1 MNHNS, CDR2 SASEGT. The CDR3 covers 15 residues. Trimming shortened V by 6 bases and J by 0 bases, and 9 bases separated the two germline ends. In DNA form, the CDR3 reads TGTGCCAGCAGCGTGGGCAACTCCTATAATTCACCCCTCCACTTT. It translates to CASSVGNSYNSPLHF.

The rearrangement links TRBV29-1 to TRBJ1-1, with D possibly matching TRBD1 (6 bases). Germline CDR1 and CDR2: SQVTM and ANQGSEA. Between the trimmed V and J ends, which lost 6 bases and 1 base, there was a span of 15 bases. The CDR3 totals 14 residues. The CDR3 DNA sequence: TGCAGCGTCCCAAAGACAGGACGGAACACTGAAGCTTTCTTT. Protein sequence: CSVPKTGRNTEAFF.

V gene TRBV5-1 combines with J gene TRBJ2-3, with D tentatively TRBD1 (5 bases). Germline CDR1 reads SGHRS; CDR2 reads YFSETQ. V lost 0 bases, J lost 2 bases, and 13 bases lay in between. The CDR3 contains 16 residues. The CDR3 DNA is TGCGCCAGCAGCTTGGACCCTTGGGGCTCCACAGATACGCAGTATTTT. This codes for CASSLDPWGSTDTQYF.

This chain joins TRBV11-2 and TRBJ2-3; weak D call: TRBD2 (6 bases). Germline V gene lookup returns CDR1 SGHAT and CDR2 FQNNGV. The CDR3 extends over 15 amino acids. The V end lost 2 bases, the J end lost 7 bases, and 16 bases lay between the germline ends. The CDR3 DNA follows: TGTGCCAGCAGCTTACCGGCGGGACTGTCGAATACGCAGTATTTT. Its protein product is CASSLPAGLSNTQYF.

This clonotype was counted between two and nine times. CDR3: CASSEALRLAGKFF. CDR3 sequence (DNA): TGTGCCAGCAGTGAAGCGCTTCGGCTAGCGGGGAAGTTCTTC. The chain has TRBV2 and TRBJ2-1; 9 nucleotides align to TRBD2. The V gene end was trimmed by 0 bases and the J gene end by 14 bases; junction bases not matched to a gene: 8. The germline V gene encodes CDR1 SNHLY and CDR2 FYNNEI. This CDR3 has 14 amino acids. The full variable domain, with the rest looked up from reference TRBV2 and TRBJ2-1, is EPEVTQTPSHQVTQMGQEVILRCVPISNHLYFYWYRQILGQKVEFLVSFYNNEISEKSEIFDDQFSVERPDGSNFTLKIRSTKLEDSAMYFCASSEALRLAGKFFGPGTRLTVL.

V gene TRBV15 combines with J gene TRBJ2-7; tentatively, D is TRBD2 (6 bases). The end of the DNA aligns better with TRBJ2-5, so the J call may be wrong. The CDR3 runs to 14 residues. Germline loops: CDR1 LNHNV, CDR2 YYDKDF (reference sequence). The CDR3 nucleotides are TGTGCCACCAGCAGAGACAGGGAGGTTTGGACCCAGTACTTC. This codes for CATSRDREVWTQYF.

The V gene is TRBV25-1, the J gene TRBJ1-1; 9 bases line up with TRBD1. V lost 6 bases, J lost 6 bases, and 11 bases stayed unmatched. Per germline, CDR1 MGHDK and CDR2 SYGVNS. The length of the CDR3 is 15 residues. CDR3 DNA: TGTGCCAGCAGGGGGGGGACAGGGAATTCCCCTGAAGCTTTCTTT. Its translation is CASRGGTGNSPEAFF.

The gene calls are TRBV4-2 and TRBJ2-7; TRBD1 aligns across 9 bases. Germline trimming cut 4 bases from V and 3 bases from J; bases unmatched to any gene: 7. The CDR3 contains 15 residues. The germline gives CDR1 LGHNA, CDR2 YNFKEQ. CDR3 region: CASSRLGDRDYEQYF. CDR3 bases: TGTGCCAGCAGCCGACTAGGGGACAGGGACTACGAGCAGTACTTC.